Below are 10 T cell receptor beta chains sequenced from a single sample in a study of blood T cell repertoires in COVID-19 (dated by TCRdb to 2020 to 2022). The library came from the immunoSEQ multiplex PCR assay. TCRdb's version of the immuneACCESS table is confined to in-frame rearrangements and falls short of the full clone set. An unresolved V gene accounts for under half of the shortfall where checked; the remainder is of unknown origin. Present in this sample are around 72,000 clones, 70% to 90% of which were seen just once. The ten biggest clones cover over 25% of the sample. Sample: peripheral blood. These receptors came from a man aged 50-60 years with acute or convalescent COVID-19.

The chain is built from TRBV5-1 and TRBJ2-1; possibly TRBD2 for D (5 bases). The CDR3 is made up of 15 amino acids. Per the germline V gene, CDR1 is SGHRS and CDR2 is YFSETQ. Trimming removed 1 base at V and 6 bases at J, with 14 bases between. CDR3 in amino acids: CASSLSSGYGNEQFF. DNA for the CDR3: TGCGCCAGCAGCTTGAGCTCGGGGTATGGCAATGAGCAGTTCTTC.

V is TRBV19 and J is TRBJ2-2; TRBD1 aligns across 9 bases. V was pared by 5 bases and J by 2 bases, with 3 bases of the junction left unmatched. CDR1 is LNHDA and CDR2 is SQIVND in the germline V gene (reference sequence). The CDR3 has 15 amino acids. CDR3 nucleotide sequence: TGTGCCAGTAGTGTACAGGGGGCAAACACCGGGGAGCTGTTTTTT. This encodes CASSVQGANTGELFF.

V gene TRBV27 combines with J gene TRBJ1-1; possibly TRBD1 for D (6 bases). V was trimmed by 5 bases and J by 7 bases, leaving 29 bases between them. The CDR3 contains 18 residues. Germline V gene data show CDR1 as MNHEY and CDR2 as SMNVEV (reference sequence). The CDR3 region has the DNA TGTGCCAGCAGTGGGATCAACAGGGAATCAGGCCCAACCGGTGAAGCTTTCTTT. As protein: CASSGINRESGPTGEAFF.

This chain links TRBV9 with TRBJ1-4; no reliable D call. The CDR3 extends over 16 amino acids. CDR1 and CDR2 (germline): SGDLS, YYNGEE. Trimming removed 4 bases at V and 5 bases at J, with 18 bases between. The chain's CDR3 is CASSPNARGSNEKLFF. The CDR3 DNA sequence: TGTGCCAGCAGCCCCAACGCTCGGGGATCAAATGAAAAACTGTTTTTT.

The CDR3 sequence: CASSEVELREQYF. CDR3 DNA sequence: TGTGCCAGCAGTGAAGTAGAGCTGAGGGAGCAGTACTTC. The chain combines TRBV2 with TRBJ2-7, with D unclear. Trimming removed 1 base from V and 7 bases from J, with 11 bases in between. Germline CDR1 SNHLY, CDR2 FYNNEI. This CDR3 spans 13 amino acids.

V gene TRBV3-1 (or the pseudogene TRBV3-2) combines with J gene TRBJ2-7, with D maybe TRBD1 (5 bases). The CDR3 totals 13 residues. CDR1 and CDR2 (germline): LGHDT, YNNKEL (reference sequence). V gave up 4 bases and J gave up 2 bases, with 9 bases separating them. The CDR3 reads CASSPPTAYEQYF. Written as DNA, the CDR3 is TGTGCCAGCAGCCCCCCGACAGCCTACGAGCAGTACTTC.

The V and J genes are TRBV12-5 and TRBJ1-5, with 8 bases fitting TRBD1. The CDR3 runs to 17 residues. The germline V gene encodes CDR1 LGHNT and CDR2 FRNRAP. The V segment lost 2 bases and the J segment 3 bases; nucleotides outside the gene matches: 9. Here the CDR3 reads CASGLWPGGQFNQPQHF. The CDR3, as DNA: TGTGCTAGTGGTTTGTGGCCAGGGGGCCAATTCAATCAGCCCCAGCATTTT.

The V and J genes are TRBV18 and TRBJ1-1; TRBD1 might be the D (5 bases). From germline, CDR1 is KGHSH and CDR2 LQKENI. V lost 3 bases and J lost 0, with 8 bases in between. The length of the CDR3 is 14 residues. The CDR3 DNA reads as TGTGCCAGCTCACCGGCGGGGGTGAACACTGAAGCTTTCTTT. Its protein product is CASSPAGVNTEAFF.

This chain uses TRBV7-2 with TRBJ2-5; D is possibly TRBD1 (6 bases). This CDR3 has 13 residues. V was pared by 4 bases and J by 2 bases, with 8 bases between. Germline assignment: CDR1 SGHTA and CDR2 FQGNSA. CDR3 nucleotides: TGTGCCAGCAGCTCGGACAGACAAGAGACCCAGTACTTC. Its translation is CASSSDRQETQYF.

The V and J genes are TRBV6-2 or TRBV6-3 and TRBJ1-6, with D maybe TRBD1 (6 bases). V was trimmed by 2 bases and J by 11 bases, leaving 13 bases between them. The CDR3 is 14 amino acids. Germline-derived CDR1 and CDR2 are MNHEY and SVGEGT. The CDR3 loop is CASSYPLTGTPLHF. CDR3 bases: TGTGCCAGCAGTTACCCCCTGACAGGTACACCCCTCCACTTT.